This TCR beta chain is from a study of cytomegalovirus exposure and HLA in healthy donors. Whole-study results and caveats: Several of the most significant clusters appeared, in a later analysis, to be linked to common viral pathogens. What TCR beta sequences reportedly achieved was accurate prediction of HLA-A and HLA-B alleles in most subjects. Most TCR beta V segments were productive about 90% or about 30% of the time in an earlier analysis.

The germline V gene has CDR1 MDHEN and CDR2 SYDVKM. The CDR3 is 15 residues long. V was shortened by 8 bases and J by 5 bases, with 16 bases between the two germline ends. About this clone: Antigen: not known.

In the PCR, 60 Vbeta and 13 Jbeta primers were used. In the authors' methods: An analysis that came later counted tens of millions of unique TCR beta chains, approximately 11 million shared. TCRdb keeps only in-frame clones here, not all; method: immunoSEQ multiplex PCR. D and trimming come from the DNA, and the V and J calls and clone size come from that table. The profile shows 150,000 to 200,000 clones, approximately 79% of them singletons. The J gene is TRBJ1-6, the V gene TRBV28, with a weak D call TRBD1 (6 bases). The source material was PBMCs. This TCR came from a man aged 45-65 years in good health and CMV-seropositive. The CDR3 loop reads CASLKTGSHNSPLHF. The CDR3 nucleotides are TGTGCCAGCCTGAAAACAGGGTCCCATAATTCACCCCTCCACTTT.